A selection of T cell receptor beta chains follows, all from one sample in a study of regulatory T cells in long-lasting Graves disease. MiXCR, applied by TCRdb to the multiplex PCR reads, yields one record per CDR3 protein. The table includes under 450,000 distinct CDR3 sequences, roughly 23% detected once. The starting material was peripheral blood mononuclear cells (PBMCs), obtained when the disease was refractory, from a patient treated with antithyroid drugs. The origin of the receptors is a woman aged 40 to 49 with Graves disease. The CDR3 runs from the conserved cysteine through the conserved F or W. A D gene is named only where the DNA matches it firmly. Clone size is not always given. Where it is, it says once, few, many or a class for expanded clones.

v_call	d_call	clone_size	j_call	cdr3_nt	cdr3_aa
TRBV11-2	-	many	TRBJ2-2	TGTGCCAGCAGGATATGGAGCACCGGGGAGCTGTTTTTT	CASRIWSTGELFF
TRBV2	TRBD2	many	TRBJ2-7	TGTGCCAGCACCCGACTAGCGGGAGCCTACGAGCAGTACTTC	CASTRLAGAYEQYF
TRBV6-1	TRBD1	many	TRBJ2-5	TGTGCCAGCAGTGAAGCCTACGGGACAGTGGGAGAGACCCAGTACTTC	CASSEAYGTVGETQYF
TRBV28	-	-	TRBJ2-1	TGTGCCAGCAGCACCCTCCCTTTGGCGGCGATAGCCTTCTCCTTCTCCTACAATGAGCAGTTCTTC	CASSTLPLAAIAFSFSYNEQFF
TRBV6-1	-	-	TRBJ2-1	TGTGCCAGCAGACAGGTATGGTTGGATGAGCAGTTCTTC	CASRQVWLDEQFF
TRBV7-2	-	-	TRBJ2-2	TGTGCCAGCAGCTTTTACAGGGGAGGGGCCGGGGAGCTGTTTTTT	CASSFYRGGAGELFF
TRBV29-1	TRBD1	-	TRBJ1-1	TGCAGCTTCTACAGGGGGTCGAACACTGAAGCTTTCTTT	CSFYRGSNTEAFF
TRBV6-1	-	-	TRBJ2-3	TGTGCCAGCGCGCGTCGGAACATAGATACGCAGTATTTT	CASARRNIDTQYF
TRBV3-1	-	few	TRBJ1-2	TGTGCCAGCAGTCTCACAGGCTCCTTTTATGGCTACACCTTC	CASSLTGSFYGYTF
TRBV11-2	-	many	TRBJ2-5	TGTGCCAGCTTTGACAGCCACGAAACGGGGACCCAGTACTTC	CASFDSHETGTQYF
TRBV7-9	-	-	TRBJ2-7	TGTGCCAGCAGCCAACTTGGGACCTACGAGCAGTACTTC	CASSQLGTYEQYF
TRBV13	-	many	TRBJ2-2	TGTGCCAGCAGATACACCGGGGAGCTGTTTTTT	CASRYTGELFF
TRBV28	-	-	TRBJ2-1	TGTGCCAGCAGTTTAGACTGGGCCGTCAATGAGCAGTTCTTC	CASSLDWAVNEQFF
TRBV7-2	-	many	TRBJ2-7	TGTGCCAGCAGCTTGGTCGCCTTGGGCTACGAGCAGTACTTC	CASSLVALGYEQYF
TRBV28	-	many	TRBJ2-6	TGTGCCAGCAGTTTATACGGGTATGGGGCCAACGTCCTGACTTTC	CASSLYGYGANVLTF
TRBV28	-	few	TRBJ2-3	TGTGCCAGCAGCTGGCGGGGCACAGATACGCAGTATTTT	CASSWRGTDTQYF
TRBV28	TRBD1	many	TRBJ2-7	TGTGCCAGCAGTGGGGACAGGGGTGGCTACGAGCAGTACTTC	CASSGDRGGYEQYF
TRBV28	-	many	TRBJ2-7	TGTGCCAGCAGAATAGGCCCGGGACGGCGGGCGAGATACGAGCAGTACTTC	CASRIGPGRRARYEQYF
TRBV6-1	TRBD1	few	TRBJ1-1	TGTGCCAGCAGACCTATCCGGGACAGCTACATGAACACTGAAGCTTTCTTT	CASRPIRDSYMNTEAFF
TRBV2	TRBD1	many	TRBJ1-1	TGTGCCAGCAGTGGGACAGGGCGCACTGAAGCTTTCTTT	CASSGTGRTEAFF
TRBV7-9	-	few	TRBJ2-7	TGTGCCAGCAGCTTAGGGGACACCTTCTACGAGCAGTACTTC	CASSLGDTFYEQYF
TRBV20-1	-	few	TRBJ1-1	TGCAGCGCCCACGGGGGGGGCGCGAGGACTGAAACTTTCTTT	CSAHGGGARTETFF
TRBV20-1	TRBD2	-	TRBJ2-1	TGCAGTGCTAGGGGTAGGGCGAGCGGGAGGCAGAGAAATGACAATGAGCAGTTCTTC	CSARGRASGRQRNDNEQFF
TRBV6-1	-	many	TRBJ1-5	TGTGCCAGCAGGAGGGAGAGCAATCAGCCCCAGCATTTT	CASRRESNQPQHF
TRBV7-8	-	many	TRBJ2-6	TGTGCCAGCAGCAAGAGACAATCCGACTCTGGGGCCAACGTCCTGACTTTC	CASSKRQSDSGANVLTF
TRBV28	-	many	TRBJ2-5	TGTGCCAGCAGTTTTGGGGGATTAGCAGGGGAGACCCAGTACTTC	CASSFGGLAGETQYF
TRBV14	-	few	TRBJ1-6	TGTGCCAGCAGCCAAGAGACCGGGTTTTATAATTCACCCCTCCACTTT	CASSQETGFYNSPLHF
TRBV11-2	TRBD2	-	TRBJ2-5	TGTGCCAGCAGCCCAAGCGGGATGCAAGAGACCCAGTACTTC	CASSPSGMQETQYF
TRBV6-5	-	many	TRBJ1-2	TGTGCCAGCAGTTCCATGACAGATGGCTACACCTTC	CASSSMTDGYTF
TRBV27	-	few	TRBJ2-7	TGTGCCAGCAGATCCACAGGCCTGGGATACGAGCAGTACTTC	CASRSTGLGYEQYF
TRBV7-9	TRBD2	many	TRBJ2-5	TGTGCCAGCAGTCACCTCGCGGGAGTAGGAGAGACCCAGTACTTC	CASSHLAGVGETQYF
TRBV20-1	-	few	TRBJ2-3	TGCAGTGCAGGCGGGGTAGTCACAGATACGCAGTATTTT	CSAGGVVTDTQYF